The text below deals with one T cell receptor beta chain. Its specificity is unknown. The sample comes from a study of tissue T cells after allogeneic stem cell transplantation. Sequencing was performed with immunoSEQ multiplex PCR; in TCRdb, only in-frame clones are kept and a portion is missing. This table holds about 6,000 clones, roughly 67% found once. Study results and caveats: Some tissue clones might be persisting host cells; their alloreactivity or antigen specificity was not determined.

The CDR3 spans 15 residues. Germline CDR1 reads GTSNPN; CDR2 reads SVGIG (reference sequence). The V gene lost 4 bases and the J gene lost 16 bases, with 28 bases spanning the gap. This clonotype originated in a woman aged 18-49 years with breast cancer. The chain links TRBV30 to TRBJ1-4; D possibly corresponds to TRBD1 (6 bases). The sample in question was duodenum tissue, obtained at autopsy. This CDR3 is CAWTPRPSREQGGFF. CDR3 nucleotide sequence: TGTGCCTGGACCCCTAGGCCGTCCAGGGAACAAGGGGGGTTTTTT.